The 4 T cell receptor beta chains listed next were all sequenced from one sample in a study of T cells in Graves' hyperthyroidism and ophthalmopathy (dated by TCRdb to about 2019). The library was made by multiplex PCR. Sequencing was carried out with an Illumina HiSeq 2000. The TCR beta CDR3 regions were amplified from RNA transcripts. The TCR CDR3 was subjected to a first round of RT-PCR using the HTBI primer set and the Qiagen OneStep RT-PCR kit. Using fastp at Q25 and MiXCR, TCRdb reprocessed the public reads and kept productive beta chains. Identical CDR3 proteins give one entry, which carries the most common genes and DNA. Within this sample are a few hundred thousand distinct CDR3 sequences, with roughly 13% of them counted one time only. The ten largest clones take up more than 20% of the sample. The sample comprised blood. These TCRs come from a man aged 25 to 45 with Graves' hyperthyroidism that later progressed to Graves' ophthalmopathy.

The CDR3 nucleotides read TGTGCCAGCAGTCGCAGGGGGCCGAACACCGGGGAGCTGTTTTTT. Amino acids: CASSRRGPNTGELFF. V and J are TRBV6-1 and TRBJ2-2, with 8 positions matching TRBD1. Germline trimming cut 5 bases from V and 0 bases from J; bases unmatched to any gene: 2. The germline CDR1 and CDR2 sequences are MNHNS and SASEGT. The CDR3 is made up of 15 amino acids.

This clonotype occurred a few times. This rearrangement joins TRBV28 to TRBJ2-4; D is unclear. Between the trimmed V and J ends, which lost 1 base and 0 bases, there was a span of 4 bases. Germline V gene lookup returns CDR1 MDHEN and CDR2 SYDVKM. The CDR3 contains 14 residues. In DNA, the CDR3 is TGTGCCAGCAGTTTATTGCTAGCCAAAAACATTCAGTACTTC. It translates to CASSLLLAKNIQYF.

The chain carries TRBV28 and TRBJ1-1; 9 nucleotides line up with TRBD1. Germline V gene lookup returns CDR1 MDHEN and CDR2 SYDVKM. V trimming: 4 bases; J trimming: 0 bases; junction bases outside the gene matches: 9. There are 17 residues in the CDR3. The CDR3 here is CASSSPGQGFLNTEAFF. The CDR3 DNA sequence: TGTGCCAGCAGTTCCCCGGGACAGGGCTTTCTGAACACTGAAGCTTTCTTT. Supplemented by reference TRBV28 and TRBJ1-1, the full variable domain reads DVKVTQSSRYLVKRTGEKVFLECVQDMDHENMFWYRQDPGLGLRLIYFSYDVKMKEKGDIPEGYSVSREKKERFSLILESASTNQTSMYLCASSSPGQGFLNTEAFFGQGTRLTVV.

This clonotype was seen at least ten times. The chain is built from TRBV6-6 and TRBJ1-4; D is possibly TRBD1 (6 bases). V dropped 2 bases and J dropped 8 bases, with 21 bases sitting between them. CDR1 and CDR2 (germline): MNHNY, SVGAGI (reference sequence). The CDR3 loop spans 17 amino acids. The chain's CDR3 is CASSYRSDSLFGEKLFF. CDR3 in DNA: TGTGCCAGCAGTTACCGGTCGGACAGCCTATTTGGAGAAAAACTGTTTTTT.